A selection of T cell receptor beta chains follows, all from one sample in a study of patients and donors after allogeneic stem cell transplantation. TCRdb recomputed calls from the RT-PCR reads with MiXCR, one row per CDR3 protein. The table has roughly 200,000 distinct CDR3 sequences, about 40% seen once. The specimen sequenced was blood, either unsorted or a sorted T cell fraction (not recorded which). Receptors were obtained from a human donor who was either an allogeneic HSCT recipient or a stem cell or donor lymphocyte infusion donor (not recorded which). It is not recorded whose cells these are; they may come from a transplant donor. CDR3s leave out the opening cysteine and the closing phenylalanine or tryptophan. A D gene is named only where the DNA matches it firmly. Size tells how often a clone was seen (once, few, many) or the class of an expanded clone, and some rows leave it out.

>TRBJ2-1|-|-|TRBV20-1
SVMTRADYNEQF
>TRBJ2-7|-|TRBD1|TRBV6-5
ASSSGTGIRYEQY
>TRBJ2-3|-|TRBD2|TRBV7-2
ASSSASGRTDTQY
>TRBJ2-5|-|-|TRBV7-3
ASSATTDHQETQY
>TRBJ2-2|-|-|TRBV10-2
ASSVSGGELF
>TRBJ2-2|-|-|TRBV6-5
ASSYSSRSANTGELF
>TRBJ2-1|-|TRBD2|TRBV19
ASSIIASGTDEQF
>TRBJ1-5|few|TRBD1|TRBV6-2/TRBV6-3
ASSYSPLGQGTPNQPQH
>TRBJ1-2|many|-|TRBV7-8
ASSLYNYGYT
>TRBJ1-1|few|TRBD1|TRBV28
ASSPPDRVIEAF
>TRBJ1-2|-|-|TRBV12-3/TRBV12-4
ASSPRSGGLDGYT
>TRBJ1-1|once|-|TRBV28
ASSLLPGSTEAF
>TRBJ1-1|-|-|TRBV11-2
ASSLGDRTNTEAF
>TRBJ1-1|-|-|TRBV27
ASGLTGNRDPEAF
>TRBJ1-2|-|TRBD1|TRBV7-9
ASSQIQGPKANYGYT
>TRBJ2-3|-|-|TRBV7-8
ASSLRERPGSGSQY
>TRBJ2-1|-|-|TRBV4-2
ASSREGDYLYNEQF
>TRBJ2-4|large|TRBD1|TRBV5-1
ASSSGAGGVKNIQY
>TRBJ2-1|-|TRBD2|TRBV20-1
SASSAGGRYNEQF
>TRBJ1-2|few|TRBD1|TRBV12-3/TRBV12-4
ASSYDRARNGYT
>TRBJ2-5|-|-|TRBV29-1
SPKIDSQETQY
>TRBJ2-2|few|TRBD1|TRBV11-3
ASSLARGSTGELF
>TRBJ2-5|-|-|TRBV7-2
ASSAQETQY
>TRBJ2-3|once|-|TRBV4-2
ASSQDLRQWGTDTQY